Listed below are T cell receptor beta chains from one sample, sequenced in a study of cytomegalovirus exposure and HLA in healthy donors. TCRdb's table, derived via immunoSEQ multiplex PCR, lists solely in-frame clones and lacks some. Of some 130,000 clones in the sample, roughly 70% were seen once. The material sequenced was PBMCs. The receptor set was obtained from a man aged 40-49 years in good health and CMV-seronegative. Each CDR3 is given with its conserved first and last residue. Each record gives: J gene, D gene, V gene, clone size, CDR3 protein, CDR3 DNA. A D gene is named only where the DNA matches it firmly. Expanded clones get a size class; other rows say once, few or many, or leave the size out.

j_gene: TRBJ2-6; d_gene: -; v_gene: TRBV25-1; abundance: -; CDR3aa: CASSGPSGTGANVLTF; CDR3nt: TGTGCCAGCAGTGGTCCTTCAGGGACTGGGGCCAACGTCCTGACTTTC
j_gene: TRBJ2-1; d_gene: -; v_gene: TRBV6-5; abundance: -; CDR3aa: CASKAATEYNEQFF; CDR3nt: TGTGCCAGCAAGGCCGCGACTGAATACAATGAGCAGTTCTTC
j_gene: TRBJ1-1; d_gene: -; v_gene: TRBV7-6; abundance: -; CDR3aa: CASSPHGGPITEAFF; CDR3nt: TGTGCCAGCAGCCCCCATGGGGGCCCAATTACTGAAGCTTTCTTT
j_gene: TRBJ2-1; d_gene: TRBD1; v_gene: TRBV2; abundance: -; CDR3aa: CASSEQLDLIDREKNEQFF; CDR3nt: TGTGCCAGCAGCGAACAACTCGACTTGATAGACAGGGAGAAAAATGAGCAGTTCTTC
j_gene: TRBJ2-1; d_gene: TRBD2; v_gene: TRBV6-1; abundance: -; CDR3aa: CASSEYMGLADGNEQFF; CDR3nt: TGTGCCAGCAGTGAGTACATGGGACTAGCGGACGGGAATGAGCAGTTCTTC
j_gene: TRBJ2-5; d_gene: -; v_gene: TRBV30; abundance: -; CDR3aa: CAWDRGQNQETQYF; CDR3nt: TGTGCCTGGGACCGAGGACAGAACCAAGAGACCCAGTACTTC
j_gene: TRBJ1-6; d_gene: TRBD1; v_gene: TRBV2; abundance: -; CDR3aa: CASTRSLEGQTYNSPLHF; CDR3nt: TGTGCCAGCACGAGGTCGTTGGAGGGACAGACTTATAATTCACCCCTCCACTTT
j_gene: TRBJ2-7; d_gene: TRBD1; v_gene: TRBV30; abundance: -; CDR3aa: CAWAFRTGGEQYF; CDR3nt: TGTGCCTGGGCCTTCCGGACAGGGGGCGAGCAGTACTTC
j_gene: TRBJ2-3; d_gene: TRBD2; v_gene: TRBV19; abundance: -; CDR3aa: CASSRTSATDTQYF; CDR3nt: TGTGCCAGTTCAAGGACTAGCGCCACAGATACGCAGTATTTT
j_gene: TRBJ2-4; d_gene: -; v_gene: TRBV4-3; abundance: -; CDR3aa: CASSLEWSGGLQNIQYF; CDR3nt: TGCGCCAGCAGCCTAGAGTGGTCGGGTGGCTTGCAGAACATTCAGTACTTC
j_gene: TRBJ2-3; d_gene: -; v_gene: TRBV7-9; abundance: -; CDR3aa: CASSLAATSTDTQYF; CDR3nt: TGTGCCAGCAGCTTAGCGGCAACGAGCACAGATACGCAGTATTTT
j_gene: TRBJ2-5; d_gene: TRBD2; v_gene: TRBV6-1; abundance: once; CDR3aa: CASTTGLAGQETQYF; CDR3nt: TGTGCCAGCACCACGGGACTAGCGGGACAAGAGACCCAGTACTTC
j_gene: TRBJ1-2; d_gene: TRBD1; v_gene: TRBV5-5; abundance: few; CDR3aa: CASSLARGYGYTF; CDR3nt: TGTGCCAGCAGCTTGGCCAGGGGGTATGGCTACACCTTC
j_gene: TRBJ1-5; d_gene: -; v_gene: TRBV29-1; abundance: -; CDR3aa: CSVAPGTRGQPQHF; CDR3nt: TGCAGCGTTGCCCCCGGGACTCGGGGTCAGCCCCAGCATTTT
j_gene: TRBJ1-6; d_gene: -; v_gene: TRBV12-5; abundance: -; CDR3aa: CASGSTWQGPSPLHF; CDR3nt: TGTGCTAGTGGCTCAACGTGGCAGGGCCCATCACCCCTCCACTTT
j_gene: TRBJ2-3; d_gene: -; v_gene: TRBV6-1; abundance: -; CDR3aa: CASSPLVEAQYF; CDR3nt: TGTGCCAGCAGTCCCCTCGTGGAGGCGCAGTATTTT
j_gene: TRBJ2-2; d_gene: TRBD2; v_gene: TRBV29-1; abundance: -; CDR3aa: CSVVHSGGITGELFF; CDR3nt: TGCAGCGTGGTACATAGCGGGGGTATTACCGGGGAGCTGTTTTTT
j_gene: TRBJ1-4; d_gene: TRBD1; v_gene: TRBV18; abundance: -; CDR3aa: CASSPGTGGEKLFF; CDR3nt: TGTGCCAGCTCACCCGGGACAGGGGGCGAAAAACTGTTTTTT
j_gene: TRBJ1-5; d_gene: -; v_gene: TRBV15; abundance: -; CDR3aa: CATSIRSNQPQHF; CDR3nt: TGTGCCACCAGCATACGGAGCAATCAGCCCCAGCATTTT
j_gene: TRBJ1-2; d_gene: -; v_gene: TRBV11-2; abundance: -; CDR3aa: CASSPSNYGYTF; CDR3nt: TGTGCCAGCAGCCCATCAAACTATGGCTACACCTTC
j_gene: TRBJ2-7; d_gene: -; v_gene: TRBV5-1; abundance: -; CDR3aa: CASSDDRTYEQYF; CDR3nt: TGCGCCAGCAGCGATGACAGAACCTACGAGCAGTACTTC
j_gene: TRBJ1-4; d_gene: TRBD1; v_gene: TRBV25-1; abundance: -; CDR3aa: CASSGPGQEGLGNEKLFF; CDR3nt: TGTGCCAGCAGTGGACCGGGACAGGAAGGTTTGGGTAATGAAAAACTGTTTTTT
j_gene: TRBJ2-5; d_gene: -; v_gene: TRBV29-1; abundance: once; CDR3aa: CSVNRDVQETQYF; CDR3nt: TGCAGCGTAAACAGGGATGTACAAGAGACCCAGTACTTC
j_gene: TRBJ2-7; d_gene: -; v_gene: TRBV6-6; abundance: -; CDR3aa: CASSQGTVNEQYF; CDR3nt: TGTGCCAGCAGCCAGGGTACGGTCAACGAGCAGTACTTC
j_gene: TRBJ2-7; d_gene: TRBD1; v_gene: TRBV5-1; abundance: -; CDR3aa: CASTPGQGYEQYF; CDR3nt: TGCGCCAGCACTCCGGGACAGGGCTACGAGCAGTACTTC
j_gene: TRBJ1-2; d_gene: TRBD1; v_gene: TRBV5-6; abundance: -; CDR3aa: CASSLNRGSGYTF; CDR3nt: TGTGCCAGCAGCTTAAACAGGGGAAGCGGCTACACCTTC
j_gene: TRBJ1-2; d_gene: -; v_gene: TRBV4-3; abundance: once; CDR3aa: CASSQEVHNGYTF; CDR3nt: TGCGCCAGCAGCCAAGAGGTTCACAACGGCTACACCTTC
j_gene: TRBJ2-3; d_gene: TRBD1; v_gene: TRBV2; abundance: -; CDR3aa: CASTGTGTGTDTQYF; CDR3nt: TGTGCCAGCACAGGGACCGGGACAGGTACAGATACGCAGTATTTT
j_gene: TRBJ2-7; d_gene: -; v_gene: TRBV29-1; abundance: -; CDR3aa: CSVGSGGLMEQYF; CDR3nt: TGCAGCGTTGGAAGCGGAGGGTTGATGGAGCAGTACTTC
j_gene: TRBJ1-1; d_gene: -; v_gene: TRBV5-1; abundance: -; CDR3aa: CASSLGRGMNTEAFF; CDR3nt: TGCGCCAGCAGCTTGGGGCGGGGGATGAACACTGAAGCTTTCTTT
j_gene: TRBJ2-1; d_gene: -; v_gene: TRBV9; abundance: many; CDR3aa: CASSVLGAEQFF; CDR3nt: TGTGCCAGCAGCGTATTGGGGGCTGAGCAGTTCTTC
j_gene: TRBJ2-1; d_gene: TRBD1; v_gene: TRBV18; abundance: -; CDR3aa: CASSPRQGANEQFF; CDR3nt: TGTGCCAGCTCACCTAGGCAGGGGGCTAATGAGCAGTTCTTC
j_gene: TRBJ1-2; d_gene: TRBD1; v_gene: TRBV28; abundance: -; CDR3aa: CASSSGQGEGAGYTF; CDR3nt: TGTGCCAGCAGTTCCGGACAGGGGGAAGGAGCTGGCTACACCTTC
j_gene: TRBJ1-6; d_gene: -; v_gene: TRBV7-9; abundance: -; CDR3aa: CASSSGQTDRSPLHF; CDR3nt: TGTGCCAGCAGCTCCGGACAGACGGATCGTTCACCCCTCCACTTT
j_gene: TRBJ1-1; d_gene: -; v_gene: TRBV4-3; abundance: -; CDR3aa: CASSQDGRSNTEAFF; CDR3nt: TGCGCCAGCAGCCAAGACGGCAGGTCGAACACTGAAGCTTTCTTT
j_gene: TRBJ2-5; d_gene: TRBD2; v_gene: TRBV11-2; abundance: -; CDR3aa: CASRGLAGDPETQYF; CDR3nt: TGTGCCAGCAGGGGACTAGCGGGGGATCCCGAGACCCAGTACTTC
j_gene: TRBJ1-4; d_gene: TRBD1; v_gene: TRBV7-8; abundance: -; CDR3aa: CASTEQGFGEKLFF; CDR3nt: TGTGCCAGCACCGAACAGGGGTTTGGTGAAAAACTGTTTTTT
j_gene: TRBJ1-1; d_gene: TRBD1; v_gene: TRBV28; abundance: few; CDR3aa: CAVQTGGEGTEAFF; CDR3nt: TGTGCCGTTCAAACAGGGGGTGAGGGGACTGAAGCTTTCTTT
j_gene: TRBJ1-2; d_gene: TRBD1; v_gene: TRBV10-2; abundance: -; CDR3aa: CASSGQGGGSYGYTF; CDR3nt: TGCGCCAGCAGCGGACAGGGGGGCGGAAGCTATGGCTACACCTTC
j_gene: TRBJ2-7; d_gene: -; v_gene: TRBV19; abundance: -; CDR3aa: CASSIAGLDEQYF; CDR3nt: TGTGCCAGTAGTATAGCAGGGTTGGACGAGCAGTACTTC
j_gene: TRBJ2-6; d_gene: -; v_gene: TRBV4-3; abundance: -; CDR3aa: CASSQEAGANVLTF; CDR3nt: TGCGCCAGCAGCCAAGAGGCCGGGGCCAACGTCCTGACTTTC
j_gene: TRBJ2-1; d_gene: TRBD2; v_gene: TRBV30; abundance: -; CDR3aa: CAWSVWEGSSYNEQFF; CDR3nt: TGTGCCTGGAGTGTATGGGAGGGCAGCTCCTACAATGAGCAGTTCTTC
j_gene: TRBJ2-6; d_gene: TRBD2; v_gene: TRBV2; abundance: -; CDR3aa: CASMREALSGANVLTF; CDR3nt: TGTGCCAGCATGCGGGAGGCCCTCTCTGGGGCCAACGTCCTGACTTTC
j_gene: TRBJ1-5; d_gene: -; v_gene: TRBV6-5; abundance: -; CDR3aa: CASKKWTGDNQPQHF; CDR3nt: TGTGCCAGCAAAAAATGGACTGGAGACAATCAGCCCCAGCATTTT
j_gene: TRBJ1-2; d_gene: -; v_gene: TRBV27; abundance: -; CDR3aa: CASSSAGNGYTF; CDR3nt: TGTGCCAGCAGCTCAGCGGGGAACGGCTACACCTTC
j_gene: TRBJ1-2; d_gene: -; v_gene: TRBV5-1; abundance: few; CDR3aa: CASSLRGKDGYTF; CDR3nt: TGCGCCAGCAGCTTACGGGGGAAGGATGGCTACACCTTC